The rows below give T cell receptor beta chains drawn from one sample of a study of cytomegalovirus exposure and HLA in healthy donors. TCRdb's table, derived via immunoSEQ multiplex PCR, lists solely in-frame clones and lacks some. The table lists 130,000 or so clones, over 75% of them singletons. Sequencing was carried out using PBMCs. The origin of the receptors is a man aged 18 to 29 in good health and CMV-seropositive. The CDR3 runs from the conserved cysteine through the conserved F or W. D genes are given only for firm matches. Clone size appears in some rows only: once, few, many, or a class for an expanded clone.

J gene | V gene | clone size | D gene | CDR3 protein | CDR3 DNA
TRBJ1-2 | TRBV28 | . | . | CASSLLRGGGYTF | TGTGCCAGCAGTTTACTTAGGGGAGGTGGCTACACCTTC
TRBJ1-2 | TRBV11-2 | . | . | CASSLGSFRPPGSSGYTF | TGTGCCAGCAGCTTAGGTTCTTTCCGGCCCCCAGGCTCGTCTGGCTACACCTTC
TRBJ2-7 | TRBV9 | . | . | CASSVDWLANEQYF | TGTGCCAGCAGCGTAGATTGGCTTGCAAACGAGCAGTACTTC
TRBJ2-1 | TRBV5-5 | . | . | CASSLLGLQTYNEQFF | TGTGCCAGCAGCTTGTTGGGACTTCAGACATACAATGAGCAGTTCTTC
TRBJ1-3 | TRBV21-1 | . | . | CASSTPGQLVGNTIYF | TGTGCCAGCAGCACCCCTGGACAGTTGGTGGGGAACACCATATATTTT
TRBJ1-2 | TRBV6-6 | . | . | CASSPGGGNANYGYTF | TGTGCCAGCAGCCCGGGAGGAGGCAACGCTAACTATGGCTACACCTTC
TRBJ2-5 | TRBV7-6 | . | TRBD1 | CASSSGTGQETQYF | TGTGCCAGCAGCTCCGGGACAGGACAAGAGACCCAGTACTTC
TRBJ2-1 | TRBV5-1 | . | . | CASSLESQNNEQFF | TGCGCCAGCAGCTTGGAAAGTCAGAACAATGAGCAGTTCTTC
TRBJ2-2 | TRBV14 | . | . | CASSQETGPTGELFF | TGTGCCAGCAGCCAAGAAACAGGGCCCACCGGGGAGCTGTTTTTT
TRBJ1-2 | TRBV18 | once | TRBD1 | CASSPGTGARGYTF | TGTGCCAGCTCACCAGGGACAGGGGCGAGAGGCTACACCTTC
TRBJ1-2 | TRBV9 | few | . | CASSVAPYGYTF | TGTGCCAGCAGCGTAGCTCCCTATGGCTACACCTTC
TRBJ1-4 | TRBV5-4 | few | . | CATSRLTQGASAKLFF | TGTGCCACCTCCCGTCTTACCCAGGGTGCGTCGGCAAAACTGTTTTTT
TRBJ1-5 | TRBV6-5 | once | . | CASKGGRDQPQHF | TGTGCCAGCAAAGGGGGGAGGGATCAGCCCCAGCATTTT
TRBJ2-3 | TRBV2 | . | . | CASQGAGGRLSTDTQYF | TGTGCCAGTCAGGGGGCTGGCGGGAGATTGTCGACAGATACGCAGTATTTT
TRBJ1-1 | TRBV5-4 | few | . | CASSLWQGITEAFF | TGTGCCAGCAGCTTGTGGCAGGGAATTACTGAAGCTTTCTTT
TRBJ2-6 | TRBV5-6 | . | . | CASSSTLSGANVLTF | TGTGCCAGCAGCTCGACACTTTCTGGGGCCAACGTCCTGACTTTC
TRBJ2-5 | TRBV5-1 | . | . | CASTPQGRETQYF | TGCGCCAGCACCCCGCAGGGGAGAGAGACCCAGTACTTC
TRBJ2-3 | TRBV15 | . | . | CATSDTSRHLTDTQYF | TGTGCCACCAGCGATACCTCCCGACACCTCACAGATACGCAGTATTTT
TRBJ2-7 | TRBV7-9 | . | TRBD2 | CASSLGSGGAKEQYF | TGTGCCAGCAGCTTAGGGAGCGGGGGGGCTAAAGAGCAGTACTTC
TRBJ2-5 | TRBV29-1 | few | . | CSAPRETQYF | TGCAGCGCTCCCCGGGAGACCCAGTACTTC
TRBJ2-1 | TRBV6-5 | . | . | CASRDSLSYNEQFF | TGTGCCAGCAGAGACAGCCTCTCCTACAATGAGCAGTTCTTC
TRBJ2-3 | TRBV7-2 | . | TRBD2 | CASSLRAGVGDTQYF | TGTGCCAGCAGCTTAAGGGCGGGAGTGGGAGATACGCAGTATTTT
TRBJ2-7 | TRBV5-1 | . | TRBD2 | CASRSREGRGEQYF | TGCGCCAGCAGATCGCGGGAGGGCCGGGGCGAGCAGTACTTC
TRBJ2-4 | TRBV6-5 | . | . | CASSPDRAKNIQYF | TGTGCCAGCAGCCCGGACAGAGCCAAAAACATTCAGTACTTC
TRBJ1-2 | TRBV10-3 | . | . | CAISGGGHGYTF | TGTGCCATCAGTGGGGGAGGGCATGGCTACACCTTC
TRBJ1-4 | TRBV13 | . | . | CASSLDRNNEKLFF | TGTGCCAGCAGCTTAGACAGAAATAATGAAAAACTGTTTTTT
TRBJ1-2 | TRBV9 | . | . | CASSVEGDDNYGYTF | TGTGCCAGCAGCGTAGAGGGGGACGATAACTATGGCTACACCTTC
TRBJ2-7 | TRBV7-8 | few | TRBD2 | CASRPERGLAGGGYEQYF | TGTGCCAGCCGTCCGGAGAGGGGACTAGCGGGGGGTGGGTACGAGCAGTACTTC
TRBJ2-5 | TRBV6-1 | . | TRBD1 | CASRVDRGQETQYF | TGTGCCAGCAGGGTGGACAGGGGCCAAGAGACCCAGTACTTC
TRBJ1-2 | TRBV11-2 | . | TRBD1 | CASSPGQVYGYTF | TGTGCCAGCAGCCCGGGACAGGTCTATGGCTACACCTTC
TRBJ2-2 | TRBV5-1 | . | . | CASSHALDKNTGELFF | TGCGCCAGCAGCCACGCATTGGACAAAAACACCGGGGAGCTGTTTTTT
TRBJ2-7 | TRBV10-3 | . | TRBD1 | CAISGGQVSIEQYF | TGTGCCATCAGTGGGGGACAGGTTTCCATCGAGCAGTACTTC
TRBJ2-1 | TRBV25-1 | . | TRBD1 | CASKGTANEQFF | TGTGCCAGCAAGGGGACAGCTAATGAGCAGTTCTTC
TRBJ1-5 | TRBV19 | . | . | CASGPGQGVISNQPQHF | TGTGCCAGTGGTCCGGGACAAGGGGTTATCAGCAATCAGCCCCAGCATTTT
TRBJ2-3 | TRBV5-1 | . | TRBD2 | CASQRGGGAQDTQYF | TGCGCCAGCCAACGCGGCGGGGGGGCCCAAGATACGCAGTATTTT
TRBJ1-1 | TRBV7-9 | . | . | CASSYDTGMNTEAFF | TGTGCCAGCAGCTATGACACAGGAATGAACACTGAAGCTTTCTTT
TRBJ1-6 | TRBV19 | . | . | CASSIGQVNSPLHF | TGTGCCAGTAGTATAGGGCAGGTTAATTCACCCCTCCACTTT
TRBJ1-2 | TRBV27 | . | TRBD1 | CASSPSGTGNYGYTF | TGTGCCAGCAGCCCATCCGGGACAGGGAACTATGGCTACACCTTC
TRBJ2-2 | TRBV7-6 | few | TRBD2 | CASSVQRDANTGELFF | TGTGCCAGCAGCGTCCAGCGGGACGCGAACACCGGGGAGCTGTTTTTT
TRBJ1-2 | TRBV7-9 | once | . | CASSSQIIRETPNYGYTF | TGTGCCAGCAGCTCCCAAATAATTCGGGAAACTCCTAACTATGGCTACACCTTC
TRBJ1-1 | TRBV9 | . | . | CASSVVPNRVNTEAFF | TGTGCCAGCAGCGTAGTCCCAAACAGGGTGAACACTGAAGCTTTCTTT
TRBJ1-1 | TRBV20-1 | . | . | CSAGGTEAFF | TGCAGTGCAGGGGGCACTGAAGCTTTCTTT
TRBJ2-3 | TRBV2 | . | . | CASSDGWAGTQYF | TGTGCCAGCAGTGATGGCTGGGCTGGAACGCAGTATTTT
TRBJ2-5 | TRBV7-2 | . | TRBD2 | CASSLFMTSEETQYF | TGTGCCAGCAGCTTATTCATGACTAGCGAAGAGACCCAGTACTTC
TRBJ2-6 | TRBV5-1 | few | . | CASSLDRITGANGLTF | TGCGCCAGCAGCTTGGACAGGATAACTGGGGCCAACGGCCTGACTTTC
TRBJ2-6 | TRBV7-6 | . | . | CASSSGVSGANVLTF | TGTGCCAGCAGCTCGGGGGTTTCTGGGGCCAACGTCCTGACTTTC
TRBJ1-1 | TRBV14 | . | . | CASSTRGVGVRGAFF | TGTGCCAGCAGCACACGGGGGGTCGGAGTTAGGGGAGCTTTCTTT
TRBJ2-3 | TRBV5-4 | . | TRBD2 | CASSAGGGGVKDTQYF | TGTGCCAGCAGCGCGGGAGGGGGGGGCGTGAAAGATACGCAGTATTTT
TRBJ1-1 | TRBV11-2 | . | . | CASSRQRGTEAFF | TGTGCCAGCAGTAGACAGCGCGGCACTGAAGCTTTCTTT
TRBJ2-2 | TRBV9 | once | . | CASSVEGTGELFF | TGTGCCAGCAGCGTAGAGGGGACCGGGGAGCTGTTTTTT
TRBJ1-5 | TRBV27 | . | . | CASSLGAASSNQPQHF | TGTGCCAGCAGTTTAGGGGCGGCGAGTAGCAATCAGCCCCAGCATTTT
TRBJ1-4 | TRBV10-3 | . | . | CAISDRATNEKLFF | TGTGCCATCAGTGACCGGGCAACTAATGAAAAACTGTTTTTT